These T cell receptor beta chains were read from a single sample in a study of blood T cell repertoires in COVID-19. Measured with immunoSEQ multiplex PCR; TCRdb has only the in-frame clones, and not every one. The sample shows 150,000 to 200,000 clones, over 75% of them seen only once. The material sequenced was PBMCs or T cells enriched from blood (not recorded which). These receptors were collected from a man aged 45-65 years who had recovered from COVID-19. The CDR3 runs from the conserved cysteine through the conserved F or W. A D gene is named only where the DNA matches it firmly. Not every row has a clone size; where given, it reads once, few, many or a size class.

TRBV3-1/TRBV3-2	TRBD1	.	TRBJ1-4	CASSPTGFEKLFF	TGTGCCAGCAGCCCGACAGGGTTTGAAAAACTGTTTTTT
TRBV27	.	few	TRBJ2-2	CASSYGRGLHGELFF	TGTGCCAGCAGTTATGGCCGAGGGTTACACGGGGAGCTGTTTTTT
TRBV30	.	once	TRBJ2-7	CAWRRGHPYEQYF	TGTGCCTGGAGACGCGGACACCCCTACGAGCAGTACTTC
TRBV5-5	.	.	TRBJ1-6	CASSLVGRANSPLHF	TGTGCCAGCAGCTTGGTTGGCAGGGCCAATTCACCCCTCCACTTT
TRBV19	.	.	TRBJ1-5	CATLKRDSNQPQHF	TGTGCCACCCTAAAACGGGATAGCAATCAGCCCCAGCATTTT
TRBV19	.	.	TRBJ1-2	CASRERTGMDGYTF	TGTGCCAGTAGGGAAAGGACCGGGATGGATGGCTACACCTTC
TRBV27	TRBD1	.	TRBJ1-1	CASSLSTTGEAFF	TGTGCCAGCAGTTTATCGACGACAGGGGAAGCTTTCTTT
TRBV28	TRBD2	once	TRBJ2-7	CASRPAGTSATYEQYF	TGTGCCAGCAGACCCGCCGGGACTAGCGCCACCTACGAGCAGTACTTC
TRBV5-5	TRBD1	many	TRBJ2-2	CASSIEKTGRAGELFF	TGTGCCAGCAGTATAGAGAAGACAGGGCGCGCCGGGGAGCTGTTTTTT
TRBV5-1	.	.	TRBJ1-1	CASKADTDFNTEAFF	TGCGCCAGCAAGGCGGACACCGACTTTAACACTGAAGCTTTCTTT
TRBV7-8	TRBD1	.	TRBJ1-5	CASSWDSSNQPQHF	TGTGCCAGCAGCTGGGACAGTAGCAATCAGCCCCAGCATTTT
TRBV4-1	.	once	TRBJ1-2	CASSPYFDRPSGYTF	TGCGCCAGCAGCCCCTACTTCGACAGGCCGAGTGGCTACACCTTC
TRBV28	.	.	TRBJ1-4	CASSLPINEKLFF	TGTGCCAGCAGTTTACCAATTAATGAAAAACTGTTTTTT